A selection of T cell receptor beta chains follows, all from one sample in a study of blood T cell repertoires in COVID-19. The repertoire was sequenced with immunoSEQ multiplex PCR; TCRdb's copy has only in-frame clones and lacks some. Found here are approximately 270,000 clones, about 85% of them singletons; the top ten hold roughly 0.87%. The sequencing input was peripheral blood. These TCRs come from a human donor with COVID-19, enrolled during active disease. The donor label of this sample is uncertain. Both conserved end residues are part of each CDR3. The D gene is left open where the match is weak. Clone sizes are given selectively: once, few, many, or a class where the clone is expanded.

length,J,D,V,size,DNA,CDR3
16,TRBJ1-4,TRBD1,TRBV5-5,NA,TGTGCCAGCAGCCGTTTCGGACAGGCCGCGGATGAAAAACTGTTTTTT,CASSRFGQAADEKLFF
13,TRBJ2-3,NA,TRBV29-1,once,TGCAGCGTTGAAGATTCTGCGACAGATACGCAGTATTTT,CSVEDSATDTQYF
15,TRBJ1-1,NA,TRBV6-5,NA,TGTGCCAGCAGTTACTCGGGCAGGAGGCACGCTGAAGCTTTCTTT,CASSYSGRRHAEAFF
14,TRBJ2-7,NA,TRBV5-1,NA,TGCGCCAGCAGCTTGGTCCCAGGGGAGGGAGAGCAGTACTTC,CASSLVPGEGEQYF
16,TRBJ2-3,TRBD1,TRBV24-1,once,TGTGCCACCGGCTCAGGGGGTTCCCCTAGCACAGATACGCAGTATTTT,CATGSGGSPSTDTQYF
16,TRBJ2-7,TRBD2,TRBV7-9,NA,TGTGCCAGCAGCCTAGGCGGCGGGAGGGTTACCTACGAGCAGTACTTC,CASSLGGGRVTYEQYF
15,TRBJ1-1,TRBD1,TRBV9,NA,TGTGCCAGCAGCGGCACAGGGGCGGGGAACACTGAAGCTTTCTTT,CASSGTGAGNTEAFF
16,TRBJ1-1,NA,TRBV4-2,NA,TGTGCCAGCAGCCAACAAAGCTACAGGGCGAACACTGAAGCTTTCTTT,CASSQQSYRANTEAFF
14,TRBJ2-1,TRBD2,TRBV7-9,once,TGTGCCAGCAGCTTTCTAGCGGGAGTGGATGAGCAGTTCTTC,CASSFLAGVDEQFF
14,TRBJ1-2,NA,TRBV3-1/TRBV3-2,NA,TGTGCCAGCAGCCAAATGGACAATGCTGGTGGCTACACCTTC,CASSQMDNAGGYTF